These T cell receptor beta chains were read from a single sample in a study of T cells in Graves' hyperthyroidism and ophthalmopathy. From the multiplex PCR reads, TCRdb called clonotypes with MiXCR, one entry per CDR3 protein. The table has more than 450,000 distinct CDR3 sequences, 15% to 20% seen once. Sequencing was performed on blood. These receptors were collected from a man aged 40-49 years with Graves' ophthalmopathy. The CDR3 runs from the conserved cysteine through the conserved F or W. Each record gives: J gene, D gene, V gene, clone size, CDR3 DNA, CDR3 protein. A D gene is named only where the DNA matches it firmly. The listing skips clone size in some rows; elsewhere it reads once, few, many or a size class.

TRBJ1-2,NA,TRBV10-3,NA,TGTGCCATCAGTGAGTCGGTCACAAGCTATGGCTACACCTTC,CAISESVTSYGYTF
TRBJ2-1,NA,TRBV11-2,many,TGTGCCAGCAGCTTATTGCTTTACAATGAGCAGTTCTTC,CASSLLLYNEQFF
TRBJ2-2,TRBD2,TRBV10-1,once,TGCGCCAGCAGTGTCCCGGGACTAGAGGCGTTCGGGGAGCTGTTTTTT,CASSVPGLEAFGELFF
TRBJ2-5,NA,TRBV29-1,few,TGCAGCGTTGTTGGGCAAGAGAGGGACCAGTACTTC,CSVVGQERDQYF
TRBJ2-1,NA,TRBV7-7,NA,TGTGCTAGCAGCTTAGCCCCTATCCACAATGAGCAGTTCTTC,CASSLAPIHNEQFF
TRBJ2-3,TRBD2,TRBV7-8,NA,TGTGCCAGCAGATCGGGACTAGCGGGGGAACATTACACAGATACGCAGTATTTT,CASRSGLAGEHYTDTQYF
TRBJ1-2,NA,TRBV2,many,TGTGCCAGCTGCTACCCAGGGATAGGGTCGAATGGCTACACCTTC,CASCYPGIGSNGYTF
TRBJ2-4,NA,TRBV20-1,many,TGCAGTGCTAGGGAACAACGACTAGCCAAAAACATTCAGTACTTC,CSAREQRLAKNIQYF
TRBJ2-7,NA,TRBV20-1,NA,TGCAGTGCTCTCCCGGGACAATCCTACGAGCAGTACTTC,CSALPGQSYEQYF
TRBJ2-7,TRBD2,TRBV18,few,TGTGCCAGCTCACCAGGTCAAGCGGGGGACTACTACGAGCAGTACTTC,CASSPGQAGDYYEQYF
TRBJ1-1,NA,TRBV7-8,few,TGTGCCAGCAGCCCCGCCTGGGGTGGGGGTACTGAAGCTTTCTTT,CASSPAWGGGTEAFF
TRBJ2-1,NA,TRBV9,NA,TGTGCCAGCAGCGTCAGTGGGGTTGATGACAATGAGAAGTTCTTC,CASSVSGVDDNEKFF
TRBJ1-3,NA,TRBV7-2,few,TGTGCCAGCAGCCCCAGCGGGGGGAATGCGGGGGACACCATATATTTT,CASSPSGGNAGDTIYF
TRBJ2-3,TRBD1,TRBV14,NA,TGTGCCAGCAGCCAATTTCAGGGGGTAGATACGCAGTATTTT,CASSQFQGVDTQYF
TRBJ2-1,NA,TRBV3-1,many,TGTGCCAGCAGCCAAGGTAGCGTTGAGCAGTTCTTC,CASSQGSVEQFF
TRBJ2-7,NA,TRBV6-1,many,TGTGCCAGCAGCGTCAGGGGTACCTACGAGCAGTACTTC,CASSVRGTYEQYF
TRBJ2-2,TRBD1,TRBV9,NA,TGTGCCAGCAGCGTAGCAGGTCCGGGACAGGCGAACACCGGGGAGCTGTTTTTT,CASSVAGPGQANTGELFF
TRBJ2-1,TRBD1,TRBV4-3,NA,TGCGCCAGCAGCCAAGATCGGACAGGGATTAATGAGCAGTTCTTC,CASSQDRTGINEQFF
TRBJ1-1,TRBD1,TRBV30,many,TGTGCCTGGAAGGACAGGCTGAACACTGAAGCTTTCTTT,CAWKDRLNTEAFF
TRBJ2-5,TRBD2,TRBV9,NA,TGTGCCAGCAGCGTAGGAGGCGGGGGGGGACAGACCCAGTACTTC,CASSVGGGGGQTQYF
TRBJ2-5,TRBD2,TRBV14,NA,TGTGCCAGCAGCCAAGATATAGCGGGGGGCAATACAGAGACCCAGTACTTC,CASSQDIAGGNTETQYF
TRBJ1-1,TRBD1,TRBV20-1,many,TGCAGTGCTAGAGAGAGATTAAGACAGGGGGTTGAAGCTTTCTTT,CSARERLRQGVEAFF
TRBJ1-5,NA,TRBV28,few,TGTGCCAGCAGCCCCCCGGACTGGGGCAAGCCCCAGCATTTT,CASSPPDWGKPQHF
TRBJ1-2,NA,TRBV20-1,few,TGCAGTGCTAGAATTACAGGGTTCGGCTACACCTTC,CSARITGFGYTF
TRBJ2-7,TRBD1,TRBV2,many,TGTGCCAGCAGTGAAATGAGGGGGCCCAAACTAACCTACGAGCAGTACTTC,CASSEMRGPKLTYEQYF
TRBJ2-3,NA,TRBV29-1,few,TGCAGCGTTTCGATCCGATCTACAGATACGCAGTATTTT,CSVSIRSTDTQYF
TRBJ2-3,NA,TRBV18,many,TGTGCCAGCTCACCTATGACGGATACGCAGTATTTT,CASSPMTDTQYF
TRBJ2-7,NA,TRBV4-1,few,TGCGCCAGCAGCCAAGTACATGGACGCTACGAGCAGTACTTC,CASSQVHGRYEQYF
TRBJ1-5,NA,TRBV7-9,many,TGTGCCAGCAGCTTAGGGGGGATTAATCAGCCCCAGCATTTT,CASSLGGINQPQHF
TRBJ1-5,TRBD1,TRBV12-3/TRBV12-4,few,TGTGCCAGCAGGACAGGGGTCCTCAATCAGCCCCAGCATTTT,CASRTGVLNQPQHF
TRBJ1-2,NA,TRBV3-1,few,TGTGCCAGCAGCCAAACAGGGTCCGCCGGCTACACCTTC,CASSQTGSAGYTF
TRBJ1-1,NA,TRBV28,NA,TGTGCCAGCAGCCAATCCGGGACATTCGCTGAAGCTTTCTTT,CASSQSGTFAEAFF
TRBJ2-7,TRBD2,TRBV28,many,TGTGCCAGCAGTTCGGGAGGATTTGGCTACGAGCAGTACTTC,CASSSGGFGYEQYF
TRBJ2-7,NA,TRBV6-1,NA,TGTGCCAGCCGGGCGGGGTCATACGAGCAGTACTTC,CASRAGSYEQYF
TRBJ2-3,NA,TRBV28,many,TGTGCCAGCAGCCCGCCCTCGGGGTTAGGGCGAGATACGCAGTATTTT,CASSPPSGLGRDTQYF
TRBJ2-1,NA,TRBV29-1,few,TGCAGCGCTACAGGCCACGATAGCTCCTACAATGAGCAGTTCTTC,CSATGHDSSYNEQFF
TRBJ2-7,TRBD1,TRBV12-3/TRBV12-4,few,TGTGCCAGCAGGGACAGGGGCAGGGCGTTCGACGAGCAGTACTTC,CASRDRGRAFDEQYF
TRBJ1-2,NA,TRBV2,NA,TGTGCCAGCAGTGAAGGGTCCGGGAACTATGGCTACACCTTC,CASSEGSGNYGYTF
TRBJ1-2,NA,TRBV5-6,few,TGTGCCAGCAGCCCCCCTACACGCTATGGCTACACCTTC,CASSPPTRYGYTF
TRBJ1-2,NA,TRBV28,many,TGTGCCAGCAGTTTATCGGTTTATGGCTACACCTTC,CASSLSVYGYTF
TRBJ2-7,TRBD2,TRBV7-2,few,TGTGCCAGCAGCGAGGGGGGACTAGCGGTGCAGTACTTC,CASSEGGLAVQYF
TRBJ2-5,TRBD2,TRBV2,many,TGTGCCAGCAGCTTCCTCAGCGGGAGTGGCGAGACCCAGTACTTC,CASSFLSGSGETQYF
TRBJ2-1,TRBD2,TRBV3-1,few,TGTGCCAGCAGCCAGACGGGGGGGAGTAACAATGAGCAGTTCTTC,CASSQTGGSNNEQFF
TRBJ2-3,TRBD2,TRBV6-1,NA,TGTGCCAGCGGTATATTAGCGGGCGGAGGAGATGCGCAGTATTTT,CASGILAGGGDAQYF
TRBJ2-7,TRBD1,TRBV5-5,many,TGTGCCAGCAGCTCTACAGGGGTGGTCTACGAGCAGTACTTC,CASSSTGVVYEQYF
TRBJ1-5,NA,TRBV29-1,NA,TGCAGCGTTGGAGTACCGGATCAGCCCCAGCATTTT,CSVGVPDQPQHF
TRBJ1-1,NA,TRBV20-1,many,TGCAGTGCTAATAGGGAGGTCACTGAAGCTTTCTTT,CSANREVTEAFF
TRBJ2-1,TRBD1,TRBV3-1,NA,TGTGCCAGCAGCCAAGATCCCCGGACAGGGAACTACAATGAGCAGTTCTTC,CASSQDPRTGNYNEQFF
TRBJ1-2,NA,TRBV6-2/TRBV6-3,NA,TGTGCCAGCAGTTTCGGGGGCGCATTTTATGGCTACACCTTC,CASSFGGAFYGYTF
TRBJ2-1,NA,TRBV7-2,NA,TGTGCCAGCAGCTTAGGAGGGCGGGGACCCCCGTTCTTC,CASSLGGRGPPFF